Sequencing of this T cell receptor beta chain was carried out in a study of blood T cell repertoires in COVID-19. Study details: COVID-19 samples collected from the United States, Italy and Spain covered acute and convalescent phases. The cDNA or gDNA used as material had been derived from T cells, B-cell-depleted T cells, or PBMCs.

Details on this clone: The same CDR3 arises from other DNA sequences in this sample as well.

As originally analysed: Cell counts per sample came from amplifying reference gene primers. This table comes from immunoSEQ multiplex PCR, and its TCRdb copy is limited to in-frame clones, with some not included. V and J calls and clone size come straight from that table; D and trimming were deduced from the DNA. The sample has fewer than 300,000 clones, 70% to 90% seen once. This CDR3 spans 12 amino acids. Losses at the gene ends were 8 bases for V and 2 bases for J; bases not matched to a gene: 3. In germline, CDR1 is ENHRY, CDR2 SYGVKD. The rearrangement links TRBV10-3 to TRBJ2-7, with 7 bases fitting TRBD1. This clonotype was sampled from a man in his late teens or twenties with active or convalescent COVID-19. The sample taken for sequencing was peripheral blood. The CDR3 DNA reads TGTGCCATCCGGGACAGCCCCTACGAGCAGTACTTC. It codes for CAIRDSPYEQYF.